The T cell receptor (beta chain) under discussion was sequenced for a study of blood T cell repertoires in COVID-19. Study at large: PBMCs, B-cell-depleted T cells, or T cells provided the cDNA or gDNA that made up the material.

Participants were placed into cohorts based on the clinical history they reported. Cohort 3 recovered donors had two negative PCRs, clearance, or symptom resolution. Clones were sequenced by immunoSEQ multiplex PCR, and TCRdb holds only the in-frame ones, with some missing. The repertoire holds around 220,000 clones, with approximately 90% as singletons. The V end lost 5 bases, the J end lost 4 bases, and 3 bases lay between the germline ends. Germline V gives CDR1 MDHEN, CDR2 SYDVKM. The CDR3 length is 11 residues. The specimen was PBMCs or T cells enriched from blood (not recorded which). The rearrangement joins TRBV28 to TRBJ1-5; no definite D call. The source is a woman aged 18-29 years who had recovered from COVID-19. CDR3 in DNA: TGTGCCAGCAGTACTAATCAGCCCCAGCATTTT. It yields the protein CASSTNQPQHF.